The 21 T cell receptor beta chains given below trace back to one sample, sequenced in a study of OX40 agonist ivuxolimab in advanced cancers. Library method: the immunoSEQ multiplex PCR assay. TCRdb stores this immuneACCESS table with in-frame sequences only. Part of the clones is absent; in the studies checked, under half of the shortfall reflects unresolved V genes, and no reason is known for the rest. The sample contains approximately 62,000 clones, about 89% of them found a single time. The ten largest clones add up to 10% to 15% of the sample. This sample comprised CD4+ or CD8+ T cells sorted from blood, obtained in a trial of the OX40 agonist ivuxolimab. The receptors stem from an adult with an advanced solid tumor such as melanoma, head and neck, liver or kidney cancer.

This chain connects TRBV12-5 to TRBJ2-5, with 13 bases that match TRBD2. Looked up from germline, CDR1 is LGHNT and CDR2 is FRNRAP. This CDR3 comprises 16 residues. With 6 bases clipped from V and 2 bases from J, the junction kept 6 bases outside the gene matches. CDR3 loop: CASGRGTSGEQETQYF. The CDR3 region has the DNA TGTGCTAGTGGCCGAGGGACTAGCGGGGAACAAGAGACCCAGTACTTC.

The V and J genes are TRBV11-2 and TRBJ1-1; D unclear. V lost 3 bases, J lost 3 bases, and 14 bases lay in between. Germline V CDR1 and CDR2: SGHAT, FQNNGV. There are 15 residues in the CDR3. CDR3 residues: CASSFLEGRDTEAFF. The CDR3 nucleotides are TGTGCCAGCAGCTTCCTAGAGGGTCGAGACACTGAAGCTTTCTTT.

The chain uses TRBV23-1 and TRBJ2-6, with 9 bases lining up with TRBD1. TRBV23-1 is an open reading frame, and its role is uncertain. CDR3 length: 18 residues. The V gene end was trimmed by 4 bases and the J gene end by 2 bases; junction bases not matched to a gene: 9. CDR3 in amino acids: CASSPRDREAPGANVLTF. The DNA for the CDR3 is TGCGCCAGCAGTCCAAGGGACAGGGAGGCCCCTGGGGCCAACGTCCTGACTTTC.

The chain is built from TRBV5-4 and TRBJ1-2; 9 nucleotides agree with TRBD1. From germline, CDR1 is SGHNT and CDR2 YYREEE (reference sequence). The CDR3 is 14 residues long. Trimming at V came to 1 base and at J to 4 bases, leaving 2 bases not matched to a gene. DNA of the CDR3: TGTGCCAGCAGCTTGACAGGGGGCGGCTATGGCTACACCTTC. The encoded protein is CASSLTGGGYGYTF.

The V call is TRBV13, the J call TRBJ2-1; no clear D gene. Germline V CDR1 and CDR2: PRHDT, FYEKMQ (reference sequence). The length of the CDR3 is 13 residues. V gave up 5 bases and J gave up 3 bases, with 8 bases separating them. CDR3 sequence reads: CASSTLNYNEQFF. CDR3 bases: TGTGCCAGCAGCACTCTCAACTACAATGAGCAGTTCTTC.

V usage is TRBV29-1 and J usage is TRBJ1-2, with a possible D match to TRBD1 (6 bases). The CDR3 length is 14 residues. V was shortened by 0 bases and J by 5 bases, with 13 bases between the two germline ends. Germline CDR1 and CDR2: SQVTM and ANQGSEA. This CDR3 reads CSVEEGSRGYGYTF. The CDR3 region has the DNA TGCAGCGTTGAAGAAGGAAGTAGGGGGTATGGCTACACCTTC.

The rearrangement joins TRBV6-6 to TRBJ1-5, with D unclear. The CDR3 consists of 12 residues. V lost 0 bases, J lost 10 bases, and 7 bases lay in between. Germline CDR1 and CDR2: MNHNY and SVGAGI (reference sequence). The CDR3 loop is CASSYSVYPQHF. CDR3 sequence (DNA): TGTGCCAGCAGTTACTCGGTATATCCCCAGCATTTT.

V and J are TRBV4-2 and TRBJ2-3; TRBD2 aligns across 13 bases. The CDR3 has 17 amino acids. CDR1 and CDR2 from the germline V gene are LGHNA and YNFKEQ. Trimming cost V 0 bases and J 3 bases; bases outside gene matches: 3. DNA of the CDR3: TGTGCCAGCAGCCAAGACGGGACTAGCGGGACGACAGATACGCAGTATTTT. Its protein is CASSQDGTSGTTDTQYF.

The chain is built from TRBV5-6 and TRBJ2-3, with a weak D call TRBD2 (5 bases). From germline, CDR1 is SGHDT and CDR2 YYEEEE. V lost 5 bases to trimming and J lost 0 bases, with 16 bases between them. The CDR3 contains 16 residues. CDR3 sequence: CASSRIGMVSTDTQYF. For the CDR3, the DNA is TGTGCCAGCAGTCGGATCGGGATGGTAAGCACAGATACGCAGTATTTT.

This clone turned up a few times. The CDR3 DNA sequence: TGTGCCAGCAGTTATTCTCGACAGGGAAGCCGCTATGGCTACACCTTC. It codes for CASSYSRQGSRYGYTF. V usage is TRBV2 and J usage is TRBJ1-2, with TRBD1 matching 7 bases. This CDR3 has 16 amino acids. The ends lost 5 bases at V and 4 bases at J; junction bases unmatched: 13. Germline values: CDR1 SNHLY, CDR2 FYNNEI.

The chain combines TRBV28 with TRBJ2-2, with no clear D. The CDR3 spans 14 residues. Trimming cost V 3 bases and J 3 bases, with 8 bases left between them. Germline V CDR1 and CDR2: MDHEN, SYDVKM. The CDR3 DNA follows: TGTGCCAGCAGTTTGTTGGGTGACACCGGGGAGCTGTTTTTT. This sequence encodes CASSLLGDTGELFF.

CDR3: CASSTTGSYTEAFF. The CDR3 DNA reads TGTGCCAGCAGCACTACAGGGTCCTACACTGAAGCTTTCTTT. The gene calls are TRBV7-8 and TRBJ1-1; possibly TRBD1 for D (6 bases). This CDR3 region has 14 residues. The V gene's germline CDR1 is SGHVS and CDR2 FQNEAQ. Trimming shortened V by 5 bases and J by 3 bases, and 13 bases separated the two germline ends.

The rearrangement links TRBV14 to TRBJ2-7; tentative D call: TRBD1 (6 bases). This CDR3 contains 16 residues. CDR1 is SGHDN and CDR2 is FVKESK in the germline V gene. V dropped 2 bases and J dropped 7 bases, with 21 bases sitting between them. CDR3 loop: CASSQRIRGSGREQYF. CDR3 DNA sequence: TGTGCCAGCAGCCAACGGATAAGGGGGTCGGGCAGGGAGCAGTACTTC.

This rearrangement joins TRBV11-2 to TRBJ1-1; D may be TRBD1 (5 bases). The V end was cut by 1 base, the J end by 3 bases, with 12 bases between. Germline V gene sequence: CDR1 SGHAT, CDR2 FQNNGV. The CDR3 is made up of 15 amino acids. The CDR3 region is CASSLGGAGHTEAFF. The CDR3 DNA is TGTGCCAGCAGCTTAGGAGGGGCAGGGCACACTGAAGCTTTCTTT.

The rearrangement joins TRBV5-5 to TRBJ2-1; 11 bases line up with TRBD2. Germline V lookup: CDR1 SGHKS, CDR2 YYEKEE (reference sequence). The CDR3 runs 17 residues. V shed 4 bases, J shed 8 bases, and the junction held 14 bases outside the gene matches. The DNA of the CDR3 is TGTGCCAGCAGCCGGAGACTAGCGGGACCAATGGGCGATGAGCAGTTCTTC. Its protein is CASSRRLAGPMGDEQFF.

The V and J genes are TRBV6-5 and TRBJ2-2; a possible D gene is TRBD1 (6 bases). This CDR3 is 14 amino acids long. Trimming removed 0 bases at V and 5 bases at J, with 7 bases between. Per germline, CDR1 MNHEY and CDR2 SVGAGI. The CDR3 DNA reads TGTGCCAGCAGTTACTCGACAGGAACCGGGGAGCTGTTTTTT. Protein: CASSYSTGTGELFF.

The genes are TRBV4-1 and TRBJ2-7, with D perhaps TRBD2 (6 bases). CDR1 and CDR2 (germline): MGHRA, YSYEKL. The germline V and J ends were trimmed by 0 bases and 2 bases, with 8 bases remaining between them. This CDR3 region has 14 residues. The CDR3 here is CASSQDRGAYEQYV. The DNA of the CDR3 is TGCGCCAGCAGCCAAGATCGCGGGGCCTACGAGCAGTACGTC.

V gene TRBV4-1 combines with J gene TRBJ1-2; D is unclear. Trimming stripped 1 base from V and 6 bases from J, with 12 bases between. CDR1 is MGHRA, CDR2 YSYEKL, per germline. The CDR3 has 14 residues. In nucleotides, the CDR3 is TGCGCCAGCAGCCAAGTGGGGTATTGGGATGGCTACACCTTC. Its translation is CASSQVGYWDGYTF.

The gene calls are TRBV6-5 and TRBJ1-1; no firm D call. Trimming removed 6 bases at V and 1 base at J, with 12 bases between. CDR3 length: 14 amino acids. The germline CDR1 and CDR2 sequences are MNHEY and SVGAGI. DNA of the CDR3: TGTGCCAGCAGCTACACGGGTACGAACACTGAAGCTTTCTTT. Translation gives CASSYTGTNTEAFF.

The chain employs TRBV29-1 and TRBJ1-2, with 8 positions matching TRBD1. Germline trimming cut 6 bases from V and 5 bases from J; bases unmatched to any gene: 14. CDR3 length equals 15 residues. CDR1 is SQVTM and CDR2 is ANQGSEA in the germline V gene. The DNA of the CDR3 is TGCAGCGTCCCCCAAGATGTCCGACAGGGGTATGGCTACACCTTC. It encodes CSVPQDVRQGYGYTF.

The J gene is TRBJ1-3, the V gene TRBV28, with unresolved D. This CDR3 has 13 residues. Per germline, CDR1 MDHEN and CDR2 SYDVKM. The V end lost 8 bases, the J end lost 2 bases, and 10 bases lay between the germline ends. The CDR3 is CASSRATGNTIYF. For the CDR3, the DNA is TGTGCCAGCTCTAGGGCGACTGGAAACACCATATATTTT.